The source of this TCR beta chain is a study of memory CD4+ T cells and cytomegalovirus serostatus. Per the authors' pipeline: Out-of-frame sequences were removed, leaving about 2,300,000 distinct TCRbeta sequences. Profiling relied on immunoSEQ multiplex PCR, and the TCRdb table lists in-frame clones only, not all of them. The V and J calls and clone size were taken over from that table, and D and trimming were inferred from the DNA. Of about 48,000 clones in the sample, around 80% were seen once. Findings of the study overall: Of approximately 160 reported CMV TCRbeta sequences, roughly 67 were found in memory CD4+ repertoires.

Single viable CD3+CD4+CD8-CD45RO+ cells were sorted as the memory CD4+ T cells. In its sample, this clone is medium-sized. Its antigen is not known. The TCR comes from an adult in good health and CMV-seronegative. The source material was memory CD4+ T cells from blood.

The CDR3 loop is CAWSGALLGYEQYF. The CDR3 DNA is TGTGCCTGGAGTGGGGCGTTACTTGGCTACGAGCAGTACTTC. The V call is TRBV30, the J call TRBJ2-7; D uncertain. V gave up 1 base and J gave up 3 bases, with 13 bases separating them. Germline CDR1 is GTSNPN and CDR2 is SVGIG (reference sequence). The CDR3 runs 14 residues.